The entry below gives a single T cell receptor beta chain sequence along with its context. This sample was taken from a study of blood T cells in healthy people across ages. Donors ranged from about 6 to 95 years old and were healthy Caucasians in Russia. With each sample, at least 6 micrograms of total RNA were extracted. Germline assignment: CDR1 SGHTA and CDR2 FQGNSA. Trimming pared 1 base from V and 3 bases from J, leaving 13 bases between. The CDR3 is 16 amino acids. The authors ran a second PCR of 7 to 11 cycles using a sample-barcoded 5' primer and a J-beta primer mix. Each cDNA molecule was tagged by a template-switch adaptor that had 12 random nucleotides. Each single sample gave us at least 2.5 million CDR3-containing paired-end reads. TCRdb re-called the 5' RACE reads with MiXCR, one entry per CDR3 protein. Of 850,000 or so distinct CDR3 sequences in the sample, more than 25% were seen once.

Specimen: blood. This rearrangement joins TRBV7-2 to TRBJ2-1; D perhaps matches TRBD2 (6 bases). The receptor was derived from an elderly woman in good health. The CDR3 coding sequence is TGTGCCAGCAGCTTAGGGGGCGGGGAATACTACAATGAGCAGTTCTTC. Translated: CASSLGGGEYYNEQFF. The variable domain in full, completed from reference TRBV7-2 and TRBJ2-1, reads GAGVSQSPSNKVTEKGKDVELRCDPISGHTALYWYRQSLGQGLEFLIYFQGNSAPDKSGLPSDRFSAERTGGSVSTLTIQRTQQEDSAVYLCASSLGGGEYYNEQFFGPGTRLTVL.